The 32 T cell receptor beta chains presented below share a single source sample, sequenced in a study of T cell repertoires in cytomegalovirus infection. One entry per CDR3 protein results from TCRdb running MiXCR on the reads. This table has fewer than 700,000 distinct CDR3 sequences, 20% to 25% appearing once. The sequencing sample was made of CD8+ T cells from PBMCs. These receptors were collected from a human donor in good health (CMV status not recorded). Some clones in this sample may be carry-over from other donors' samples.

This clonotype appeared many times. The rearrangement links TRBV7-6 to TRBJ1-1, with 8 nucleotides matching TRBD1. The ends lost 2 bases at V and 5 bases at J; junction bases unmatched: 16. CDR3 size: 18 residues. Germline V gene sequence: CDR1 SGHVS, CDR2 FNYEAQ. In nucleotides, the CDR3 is TGTGCCAGCAGCTTACCCCTGACAGGGGCCGACGGGCGTACTGAAGCTTTCTTT. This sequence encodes CASSLPLTGADGRTEAFF.

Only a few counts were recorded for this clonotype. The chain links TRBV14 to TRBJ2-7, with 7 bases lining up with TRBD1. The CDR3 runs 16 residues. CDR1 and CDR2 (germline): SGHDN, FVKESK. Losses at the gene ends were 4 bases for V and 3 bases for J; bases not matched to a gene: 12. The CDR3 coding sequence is TGTGCCAGCAGCCCGGACAGGAATCTGTTAGACTACGAGCAGTACTTC. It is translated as CASSPDRNLLDYEQYF.

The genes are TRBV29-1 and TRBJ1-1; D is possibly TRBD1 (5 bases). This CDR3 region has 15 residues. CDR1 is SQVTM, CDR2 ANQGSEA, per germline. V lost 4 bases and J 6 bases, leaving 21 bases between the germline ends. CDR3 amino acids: CSVGSEGAGQSEAFF. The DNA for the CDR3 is TGCAGCGTTGGCAGTGAAGGGGCAGGTCAATCTGAAGCTTTCTTT.

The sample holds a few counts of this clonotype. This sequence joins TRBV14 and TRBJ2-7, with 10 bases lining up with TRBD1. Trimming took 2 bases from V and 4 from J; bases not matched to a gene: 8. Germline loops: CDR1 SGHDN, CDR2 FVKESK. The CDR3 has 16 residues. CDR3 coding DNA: TGTGCCAGCAGCCAAATCCGGACAGGGGGTTCGTACGAGCAGTACTTC. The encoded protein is CASSQIRTGGSYEQYF.

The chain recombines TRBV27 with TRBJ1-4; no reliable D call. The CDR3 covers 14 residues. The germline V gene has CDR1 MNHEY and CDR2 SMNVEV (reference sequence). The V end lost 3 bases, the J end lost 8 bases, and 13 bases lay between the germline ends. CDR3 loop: CASSLKSRGEKLFF. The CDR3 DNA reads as TGTGCCAGCAGTTTGAAGTCGAGAGGCGAAAAACTGTTTTTT. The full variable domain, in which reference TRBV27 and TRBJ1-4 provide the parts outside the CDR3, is EAQVTQNPRYLITVTGKKLTVTCSQNMNHEYMSWYRQDPGLGLRQIYYSMNVEVTDKGDVPEGYKVSRKEKRNFPLILESPSPNQTSLYFCASSLKSRGEKLFFGSGTQLSVL.

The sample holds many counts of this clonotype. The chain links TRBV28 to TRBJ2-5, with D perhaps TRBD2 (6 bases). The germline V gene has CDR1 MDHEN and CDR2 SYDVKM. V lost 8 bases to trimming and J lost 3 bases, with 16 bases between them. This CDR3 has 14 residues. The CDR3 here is CASRLADSKETQYF. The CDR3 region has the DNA TGTGCCAGCCGATTAGCGGATTCTAAAGAGACCCAGTACTTC.

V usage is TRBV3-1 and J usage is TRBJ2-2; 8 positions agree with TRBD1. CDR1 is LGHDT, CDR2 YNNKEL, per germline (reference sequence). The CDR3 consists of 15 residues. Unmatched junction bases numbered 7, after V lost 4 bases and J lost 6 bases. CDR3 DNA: TGTGCCAGCAGCCCACGGACAGGGTTTCCCGGGGAGCTGTTTTTT. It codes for CASSPRTGFPGELFF.

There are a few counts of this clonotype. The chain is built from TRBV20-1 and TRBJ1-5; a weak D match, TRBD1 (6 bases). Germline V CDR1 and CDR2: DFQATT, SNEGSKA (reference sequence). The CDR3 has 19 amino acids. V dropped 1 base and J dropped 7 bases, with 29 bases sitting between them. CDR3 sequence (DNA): TGCAGTGCTAGAGTGGAGGAAAGGGGGGGGCGAATTTATTTACAGCCCCAGCATTTT. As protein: CSARVEERGGRIYLQPQHF.

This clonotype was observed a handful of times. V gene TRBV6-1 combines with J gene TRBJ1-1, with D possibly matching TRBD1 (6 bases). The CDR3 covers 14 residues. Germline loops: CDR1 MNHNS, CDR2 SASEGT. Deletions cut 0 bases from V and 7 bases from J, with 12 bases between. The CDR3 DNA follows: TGTGCCAGCAGTGAAGCGAACAGGGCGAATGAAGCTTTCTTT. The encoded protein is CASSEANRANEAFF.

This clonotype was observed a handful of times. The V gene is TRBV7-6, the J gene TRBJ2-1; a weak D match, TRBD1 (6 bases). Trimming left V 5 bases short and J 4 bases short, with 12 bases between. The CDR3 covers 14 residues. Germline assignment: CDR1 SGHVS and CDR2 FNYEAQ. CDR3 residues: CASSHLDRYNEQFF. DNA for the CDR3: TGTGCCAGCAGCCACCTGGACAGATACAATGAGCAGTTCTTC.

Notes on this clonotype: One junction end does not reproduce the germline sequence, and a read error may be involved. The CDR3 DNA is TGTGTCAGCAGCGGATCGAACACCGGGGAGCTGTTTTTT. Translated: CVSSGSNTGELFF. The rearrangement links TRBV7-9 to TRBJ2-2; tentative D call: TRBD2 (5 bases). The germline gives CDR1 SEHNR, CDR2 FQNEAQ (reference sequence). This CDR3 is built from 13 residues.

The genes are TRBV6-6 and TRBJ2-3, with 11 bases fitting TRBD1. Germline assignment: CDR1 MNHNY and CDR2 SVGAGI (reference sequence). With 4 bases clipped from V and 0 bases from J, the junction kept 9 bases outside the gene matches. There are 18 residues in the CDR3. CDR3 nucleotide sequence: TGTGCCAGCAGTTTCGGGACAGGGGGATTTGATAGCACAGATACGCAGTATTTT. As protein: CASSFGTGGFDSTDTQYF.

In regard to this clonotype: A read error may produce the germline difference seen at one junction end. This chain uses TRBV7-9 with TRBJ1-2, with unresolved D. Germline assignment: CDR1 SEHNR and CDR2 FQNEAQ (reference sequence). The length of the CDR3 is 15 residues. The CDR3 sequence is CTSSLGHGQDYGYTF. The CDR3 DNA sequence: TGTACCAGCAGCTTAGGCCACGGGCAGGACTATGGCTACACCTTC.

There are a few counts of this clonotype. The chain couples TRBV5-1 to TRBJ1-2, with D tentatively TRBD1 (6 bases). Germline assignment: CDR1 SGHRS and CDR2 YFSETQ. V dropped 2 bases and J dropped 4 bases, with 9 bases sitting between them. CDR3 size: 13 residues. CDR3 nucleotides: TGCGCCAGCAGCTTCACAGGGAGCTATGGCTACACCTTC. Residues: CASSFTGSYGYTF.

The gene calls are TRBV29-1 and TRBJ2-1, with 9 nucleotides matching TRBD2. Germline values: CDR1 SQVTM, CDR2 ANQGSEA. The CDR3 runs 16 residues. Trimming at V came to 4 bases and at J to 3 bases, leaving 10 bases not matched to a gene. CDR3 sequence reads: CSVGSLAGSVYNEQFF. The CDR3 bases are TGCAGCGTTGGATCGCTAGCGGGGTCGGTCTACAATGAGCAGTTCTTC.

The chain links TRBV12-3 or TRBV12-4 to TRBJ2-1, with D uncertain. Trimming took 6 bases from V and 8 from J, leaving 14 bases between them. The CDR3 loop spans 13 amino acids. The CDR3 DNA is TGTGCCAGCAGCCACCCCGAAAGGGATGAGCAGTTCTTC. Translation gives CASSHPERDEQFF.

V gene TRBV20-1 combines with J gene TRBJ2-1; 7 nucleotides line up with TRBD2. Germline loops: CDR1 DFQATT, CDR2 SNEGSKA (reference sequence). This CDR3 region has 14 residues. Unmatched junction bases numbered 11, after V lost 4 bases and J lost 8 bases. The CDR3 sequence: CSAKKRGGRDEQFF. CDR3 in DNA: TGCAGTGCTAAAAAGCGGGGCGGTCGGGATGAGCAGTTCTTC.

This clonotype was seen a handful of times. This CDR3 is CATSDYRGVTGELFF. The DNA of the CDR3 is TGTGCCACCAGTGATTACAGGGGCGTCACCGGGGAGCTGTTTTTT. This chain connects TRBV24-1 to TRBJ2-2; 7 bases are a match to TRBD1. CDR3 length equals 15 residues. Germline assignment: CDR1 KGHDR and CDR2 SFDVKD. V shed 2 bases and J 4 bases; nucleotides not matched to a gene: 3.

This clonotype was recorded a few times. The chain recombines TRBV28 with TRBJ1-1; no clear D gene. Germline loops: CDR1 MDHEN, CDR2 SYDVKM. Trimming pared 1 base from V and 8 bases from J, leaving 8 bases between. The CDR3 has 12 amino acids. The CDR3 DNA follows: TGTGCCAGCAGTTTATTCGCGTCGGAAGCTTTCTTT. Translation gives CASSLFASEAFF.

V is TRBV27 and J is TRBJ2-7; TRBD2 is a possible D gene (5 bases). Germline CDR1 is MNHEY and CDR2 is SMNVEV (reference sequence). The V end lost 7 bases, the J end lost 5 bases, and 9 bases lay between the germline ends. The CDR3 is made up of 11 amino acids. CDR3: CASMAGDEQYV. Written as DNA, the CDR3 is TGTGCCAGCATGGCCGGGGACGAGCAGTACGTC.

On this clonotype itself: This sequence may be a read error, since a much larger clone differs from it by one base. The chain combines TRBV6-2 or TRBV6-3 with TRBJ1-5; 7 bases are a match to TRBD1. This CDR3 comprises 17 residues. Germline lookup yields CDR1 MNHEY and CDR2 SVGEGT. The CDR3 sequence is CTSSYRQGRVANQPQHF. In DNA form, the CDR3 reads TGTACCAGCAGTTATCGACAGGGAAGGGTAGCAAATCAGCCCCAGCATTTT.

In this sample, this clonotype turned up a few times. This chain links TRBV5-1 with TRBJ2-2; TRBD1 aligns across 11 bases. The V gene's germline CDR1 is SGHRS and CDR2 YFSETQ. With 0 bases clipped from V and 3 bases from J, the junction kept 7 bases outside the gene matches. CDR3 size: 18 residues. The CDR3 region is CASSLVTRDRGYTGELFF. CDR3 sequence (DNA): TGCGCCAGCAGCTTGGTAACCCGGGACAGGGGGTACACCGGGGAGCTGTTTTTT.

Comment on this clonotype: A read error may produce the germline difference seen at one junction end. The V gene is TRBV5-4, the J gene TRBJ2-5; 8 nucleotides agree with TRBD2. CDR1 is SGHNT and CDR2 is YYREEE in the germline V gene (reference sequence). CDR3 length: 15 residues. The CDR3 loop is CATRTSGGRIEAQYF. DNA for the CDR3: TGTGCCACCAGGACGTCGGGGGGGAGAATAGAGGCCCAGTACTTC.

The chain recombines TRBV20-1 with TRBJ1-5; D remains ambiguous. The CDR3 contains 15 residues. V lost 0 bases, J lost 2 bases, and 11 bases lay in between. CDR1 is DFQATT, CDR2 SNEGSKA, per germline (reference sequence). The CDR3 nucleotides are TGCAGTGCTAGAGATCAAGCCGGGGGCAATCAGCCCCAGCATTTT. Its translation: CSARDQAGGNQPQHF.

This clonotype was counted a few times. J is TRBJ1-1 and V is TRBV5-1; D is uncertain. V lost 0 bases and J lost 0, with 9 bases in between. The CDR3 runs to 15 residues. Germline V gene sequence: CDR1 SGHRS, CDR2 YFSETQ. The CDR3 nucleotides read TGCGCCAGCAGCTTGGAGACAACCTTGAACACTGAAGCTTTCTTT. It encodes CASSLETTLNTEAFF. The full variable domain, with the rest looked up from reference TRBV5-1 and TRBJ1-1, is KAGVTQTPRYLIKTRGQQVTLSCSPISGHRSVSWYQQTPGQGLQFLFEYFSETQRNKGNFPGRFSGRQFSNSRSEMNVSTLELGDSALYLCASSLETTLNTEAFFGQGTRLTVV.

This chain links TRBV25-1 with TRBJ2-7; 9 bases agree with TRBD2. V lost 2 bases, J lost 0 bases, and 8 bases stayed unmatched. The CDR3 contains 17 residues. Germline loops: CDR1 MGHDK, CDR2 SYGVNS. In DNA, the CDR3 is TGTGCCAGCAGTGAAGAAGCGGGGGGCAAGAGCTCCTACGAGCAGTACTTC. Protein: CASSEEAGGKSSYEQYF.

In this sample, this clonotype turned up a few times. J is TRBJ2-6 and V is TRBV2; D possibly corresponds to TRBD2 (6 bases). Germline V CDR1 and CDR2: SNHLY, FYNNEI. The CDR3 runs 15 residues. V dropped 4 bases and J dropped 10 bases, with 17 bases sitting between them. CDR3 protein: CASSGAEEGLNVLTF. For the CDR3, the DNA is TGTGCCAGCAGTGGGGCCGAGGAGGGTCTTAACGTCCTGACTTTC.

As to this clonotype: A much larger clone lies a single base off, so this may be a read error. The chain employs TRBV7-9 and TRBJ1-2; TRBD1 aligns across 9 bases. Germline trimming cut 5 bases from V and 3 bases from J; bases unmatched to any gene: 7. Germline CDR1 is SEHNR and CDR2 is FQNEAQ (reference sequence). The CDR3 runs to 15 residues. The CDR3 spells CASSTTGDRDYGYTF. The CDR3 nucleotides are TGTGCCAGCAGCACAACAGGGGACAGGGACTATGGCTACACCTTC.

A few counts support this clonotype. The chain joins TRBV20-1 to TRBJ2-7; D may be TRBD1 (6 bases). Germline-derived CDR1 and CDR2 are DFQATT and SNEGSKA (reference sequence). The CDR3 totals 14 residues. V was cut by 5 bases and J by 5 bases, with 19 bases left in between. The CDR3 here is CSAPLGTGSHEQYF. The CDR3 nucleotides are TGCAGTGCTCCCCTGGGAACAGGGAGCCACGAGCAGTACTTC.

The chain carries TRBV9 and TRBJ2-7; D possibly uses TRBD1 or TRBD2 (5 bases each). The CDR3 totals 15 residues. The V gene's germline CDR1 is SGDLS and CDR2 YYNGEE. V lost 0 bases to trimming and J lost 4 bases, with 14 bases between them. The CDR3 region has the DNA TGTGCCAGCAGCGTAGGGCTGGGGACGGTATACGAGCAGTACTTC. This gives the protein CASSVGLGTVYEQYF.

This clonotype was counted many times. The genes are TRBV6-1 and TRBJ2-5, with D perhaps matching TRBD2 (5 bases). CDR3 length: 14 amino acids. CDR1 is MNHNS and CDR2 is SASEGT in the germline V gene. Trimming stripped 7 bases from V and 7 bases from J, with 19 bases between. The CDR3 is CASNSGPGLGTQYF. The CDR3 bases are TGTGCCAGCAATTCCGGACCGGGGTTGGGGACCCAGTACTTC.

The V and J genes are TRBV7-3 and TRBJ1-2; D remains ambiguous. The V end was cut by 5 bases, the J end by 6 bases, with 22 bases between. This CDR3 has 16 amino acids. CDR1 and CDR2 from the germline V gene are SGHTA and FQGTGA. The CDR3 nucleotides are TGTGCCAGCAGCCCCTTTACTGACACCGGCCGTGATGGCTACACCTTC. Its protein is CASSPFTDTGRDGYTF.